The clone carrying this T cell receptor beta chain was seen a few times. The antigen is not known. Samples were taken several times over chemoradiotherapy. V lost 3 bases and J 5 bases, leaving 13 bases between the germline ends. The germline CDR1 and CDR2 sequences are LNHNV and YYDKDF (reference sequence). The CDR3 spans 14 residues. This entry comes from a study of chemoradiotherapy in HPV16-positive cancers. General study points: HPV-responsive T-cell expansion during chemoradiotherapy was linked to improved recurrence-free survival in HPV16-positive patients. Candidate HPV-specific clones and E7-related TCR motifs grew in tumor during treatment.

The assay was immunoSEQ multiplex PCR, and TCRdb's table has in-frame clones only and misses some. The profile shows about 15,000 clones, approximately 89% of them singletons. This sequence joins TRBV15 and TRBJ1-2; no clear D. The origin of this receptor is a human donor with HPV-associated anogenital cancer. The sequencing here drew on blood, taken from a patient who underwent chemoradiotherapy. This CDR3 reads CATSRGTNKYGYTF. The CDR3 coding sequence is TGTGCCACCAGCAGGGGTACCAATAAGTATGGCTACACCTTC.